The rows below give T cell receptor beta chains drawn from one sample of a study of PD-1 blockade in classical Hodgkin lymphoma. Clones were sequenced by immunoSEQ multiplex PCR, and TCRdb holds only the in-frame ones, with some missing. The sample comprises approximately 73,000 clones, roughly 91% of which are singletons, and 6.5% to 8% rests with the top ten. The sample consisted of peripheral blood mononuclear cells (PBMCs), taken at baseline. These receptors were taken from a human donor with classical Hodgkin lymphoma. The CDR3 runs from the conserved cysteine through the conserved F or W.

v_call	j_call	cdr3_aa
TRBV6-6	TRBJ1-1	CASSYGPGGTEAFF
TRBV7-8	TRBJ2-3	CASSLLAGGGGTDTQYF
TRBV18	TRBJ1-3	CASSPDSLIYSSGNTIYF
TRBV4-2	TRBJ2-1	CASSLVGEGMDEQFF
TRBV4-2	TRBJ2-2	CASSQAWGAGELFF
TRBV18	TRBJ1-3	CASSPTGSSGNTIYF
TRBV27	TRBJ1-2	CASSWEYPMGGYTF
TRBV15	TRBJ1-3	CATSRDRGFGNTIYF
TRBV7-2	TRBJ2-2	CASSLGTFPYTGELFF
TRBV28	TRBJ1-1	CATDRGVITEAFF
TRBV27	TRBJ2-3	CASSLSGLSVVARGWDTQYF
TRBV15	TRBJ2-2	CATSRVTGELFF
TRBV9	TRBJ2-3	CASSVGSARSTDTQYF
TRBV6-5	TRBJ1-2	CASSYSGVYGYTF